The entry that follows covers one T cell receptor (beta chain) sequence. Its cognate antigen is unknown. The data derive from a study of blood T cells in healthy people across ages. Overall study results and limits: The unsorted PBMCs prevented any conclusive comparison of naive versus antigen-experienced cells. Age advanced and TCR beta diversity per million T cells fell, roughly linearly. With donor CMV status unknown, expanded clonotype changes were possibly confounded.

Germline lookup yields CDR1 SGHVS and CDR2 FQNEAQ. This CDR3 comprises 17 residues. The J segment lost 2 bases and the V segment lost 1 base, leaving 8 bases of the junction unmatched. The second PCR ran roughly 7 to 12 cycles with a sample-barcoded 5' primer and J-beta primers. TCRdb itself ran the 5' RACE reads through MiXCR, one entry per CDR3 protein. Among about 570,000 distinct CDR3 sequences, approximately 25% were seen once, and the ten largest hold about 18%. The sequence was collected from a woman in her 70s in good health. The sample was blood. The V gene is TRBV7-8, the J gene TRBJ2-3, with TRBD2 matching over 8 bases. The CDR3 reads CASSLDRAGANTDTQYF. The CDR3 DNA reads TGTGCCAGCAGCTTAGATAGAGCGGGGGCCAACACAGATACGCAGTATTTT. Supplemented by reference TRBV7-8 and TRBJ2-3, the full variable domain reads GAGVSQSPRYKVAKRGQDVALRCDPISGHVSLFWYQQALGQGPEFLTYFQNEAQLDKSGLPSDRFFAERPEGSVSTLKIQRTQQEDSAVYLCASSLDRAGANTDTQYFGPGTRLTVL.